What follows are 27 T cell receptor beta chains derived from one specimen sequenced in a study of blood T cells in healthy people across ages. A second PCR, run for roughly 6 to 11 cycles, used a sample-barcoded 5' primer plus a J-beta primer mix. MiXCR, applied by TCRdb to the 5' RACE reads, yields one record per CDR3 protein. The sample includes about 2 million distinct CDR3 sequences, around 48% of them seen just once. The sequenced sample consisted of blood. Every receptor here comes from a woman aged 40 to 50 in good health.

This chain links TRBV5-4 with TRBJ2-1; 14 positions match TRBD2. Germline CDR1 is SGHNT and CDR2 is YYREEE (reference sequence). The CDR3 runs 18 residues. V gave up 5 bases and J gave up 4 bases; unmatched junction bases: 11. CDR3 in DNA: TGTGCCAGCAGTTCCGGGACTAGCGGGGGAGACTCTTACAATGAGCAGTTCTTC. Its translation is CASSSGTSGGDSYNEQFF.

The chain couples TRBV6-2 or TRBV6-3 to TRBJ1-2; D unresolved. The V and J ends lost 0 bases and 8 bases respectively, with 10 bases between them. This CDR3 contains 13 residues. Germline-derived CDR1 and CDR2 are MNHEY and SVGEGT. CDR3 sequence reads: CASSYSVVGGYTF. The CDR3 bases are TGTGCCAGCAGTTACTCGGTGGTTGGAGGCTACACCTTC.

The V gene is TRBV29-1, the J gene TRBJ1-2; D remains unclear. The CDR3 sequence is 16 residues long. Trimming left V 1 base short and J 4 bases short, with 19 bases between. The germline V gene encodes CDR1 SQVTM and CDR2 ANQGSEA. The CDR3 region is CSVEGAVGEFLYGYTF. CDR3 in DNA: TGCAGCGTTGAAGGGGCGGTCGGAGAGTTCCTCTATGGCTACACCTTC.

The rearrangement uses TRBV4-2 and TRBJ2-3; D is unresolved. The CDR3 runs 15 residues. The V gene's germline CDR1 is LGHNA and CDR2 YNFKEQ. Trimming left V 2 bases short and J 4 bases short, with 13 bases between. CDR3 sequence (DNA): TGTGCCAGCAGCCAAACGCCGGACGGGTCAGATACGCAGTATTTT. Amino acid sequence: CASSQTPDGSDTQYF.

V is TRBV20-1 and J is TRBJ2-3; D unclear. The CDR3 runs to 11 residues. V was cut by 6 bases and J by 2 bases, with 6 bases left in between. The V gene's germline CDR1 is DFQATT and CDR2 SNEGSKA (reference sequence). The CDR3 is CSAIFTDTQYF. Here the CDR3 DNA reads TGCAGTGCAATCTTCACAGATACGCAGTATTTT.

This clonotype has a handful of counts. This chain links TRBV6-2 or TRBV6-3 with TRBJ2-5, with 13 bases matching TRBD2. Germline CDR1 reads MNHEY; CDR2 reads SVGEGT. The V gene end was trimmed by 7 bases and the J gene end by 4 bases; junction bases not matched to a gene: 12. The CDR3 totals 17 residues. The CDR3 nucleotides are TGTGCCAGCATTACCGGGACTAGCGGGGCCCGTGGAGAGACCCAGTACTTC. It translates to CASITGTSGARGETQYF.

The chain employs TRBV20-1 and TRBJ2-7; D is uncertain. Looked up from germline, CDR1 is DFQATT and CDR2 is SNEGSKA (reference sequence). Trimming took off 6 bases at V and 0 bases at J, with 15 bases between the two ends. The CDR3 is 14 amino acids. The CDR3 DNA is TGCAGTGCCCCGACCGGGTTCCCCTCCTACGAGCAGTACTTC. It yields the protein CSAPTGFPSYEQYF.

This chain connects TRBV20-1 to TRBJ2-1, with a possible D match to TRBD2 (6 bases). Germline V gene sequence: CDR1 DFQATT, CDR2 SNEGSKA (reference sequence). The V gene lost 4 bases and the J gene lost 7 bases, with 14 bases spanning the gap. CDR3 length: 13 amino acids. CDR3 bases: TGCAGTGCTACCCTCGATGGGGGGAATGAGCAGTTCTTC. Translated: CSATLDGGNEQFF.

This clonotype has more than one count but fewer than ten. The J gene is TRBJ2-5, the V gene TRBV29-1, with D possibly matching TRBD1 (6 bases). The V and J ends lost 3 bases and 5 bases respectively, with 16 bases between them. This CDR3 comprises 14 residues. Germline V gene data show CDR1 as SQVTM and CDR2 as ANQGSEA. CDR3 nucleotides: TGCAGCGTTGACGAAACACAGGGTTTGGAGACCCAGTACTTC. It specifies CSVDETQGLETQYF.

This clonotype was recorded only once. V is TRBV18 and J is TRBJ2-2, with 7 bases that match TRBD1. CDR1 and CDR2 from the germline V gene are KGHSH and LQKENI. Trimming cost V 4 bases and J 0 bases; bases outside gene matches: 5. This CDR3 is 16 amino acids long. The CDR3 protein is CASSRSTGTNTGELFF. The DNA for the CDR3 is TGTGCCAGCTCACGATCGACAGGGACGAACACCGGGGAGCTGTTTTTT.

The rearrangement uses TRBV12-3 or TRBV12-4 and TRBJ1-5, with D possibly being TRBD1 (5 bases). V dropped 3 bases and J dropped 6 bases, with 12 bases sitting between them. The CDR3 has 14 amino acids. CDR3 sequence: CASSFSRVRQPQHF. The DNA of the CDR3 is TGTGCCAGCAGTTTTTCCAGGGTTCGTCAGCCCCAGCATTTT.

This clonotype has at least ten counts. The chain employs TRBV28 and TRBJ1-2, with D possibly being TRBD1 (5 bases). Germline CDR1 is MDHEN and CDR2 is SYDVKM. Trimming left V 6 bases short and J 3 bases short, with 8 bases between. This CDR3 is built from 12 residues. CDR3 nucleotide sequence: TGTGCCAGCAGCTCGGGGGACTATGGCTACACCTTC. Translated: CASSSGDYGYTF.

The chain combines TRBV4-3 with TRBJ2-1; D might be TRBD1 (6 bases). The V gene lost 4 bases and the J gene lost 6 bases, with 16 bases spanning the gap. The CDR3 spans 15 residues. The V gene's germline CDR1 is LGHNA and CDR2 YSLEER. CDR3 sequence (DNA): TGCGCCAGCAGCCTCGCCCCAGGGGCGGGCAATGAGCAGTTCTTC. This gives the protein CASSLAPGAGNEQFF.

The chain carries TRBV20-1 and TRBJ2-1; the D is unclear. Germline CDR1 reads DFQATT; CDR2 reads SNEGSKA (reference sequence). Trimming stripped 5 bases from V and 7 bases from J, with 6 bases between. The CDR3 sequence is 10 residues long. As DNA, the CDR3 is TGCAGTGCTGAGACGAATGAGCAGTTCTTC. This gives the protein CSAETNEQFF.

V gene TRBV5-1 combines with J gene TRBJ2-7, with no clear D. The CDR3 totals 13 residues. Germline V CDR1 and CDR2: SGHRS, YFSETQ. Deletions cut 7 bases from V and 11 bases from J, with 22 bases between. CDR3 nucleotide sequence: TGCGCCAGCTCCTCCGCCGACGGCCGTGATAAGTACTTC. Amino acids: CASSSADGRDKYF.

In this sample, this clonotype turned up a few times. J is TRBJ2-5 and V is TRBV9, with D possibly being TRBD1 or TRBD2 (6 bases each). This CDR3 region has 14 residues. CDR1 and CDR2 from the germline V gene are SGDLS and YYNGEE. Trimming stripped 0 bases from V and 5 bases from J, with 11 bases between. The CDR3 spells CASSVEAGGETQYF. CDR3 bases: TGTGCCAGCAGCGTAGAGGCCGGGGGCGAGACCCAGTACTTC.

This clonotype appeared a few times. V and J are TRBV7-9 and TRBJ2-5; unclear D gene. The CDR3 has 15 residues. CDR1 SEHNR and CDR2 FQNEAQ come from the germline V gene (reference sequence). Trimming removed 6 bases at V and 2 bases at J, with 16 bases between. CDR3 residues: CASSTSRTGQETQYF. The DNA of the CDR3 is TGTGCCAGCAGTACCTCAAGAACCGGGCAAGAGACCCAGTACTTC.

This clonotype was counted a single time. The rearrangement links TRBV6-2 or TRBV6-3 to TRBJ2-3, with 8 bases lining up with TRBD2. CDR1 is MNHEY and CDR2 is SVGEGT in the germline V gene. The CDR3 is made up of 14 amino acids. The junction had 6 bases not matched to a gene; V was cut back by 6 bases and J by 4 bases. The CDR3 is CASRESGGADTQYF. CDR3 nucleotides: TGTGCCAGCAGAGAAAGCGGGGGCGCAGATACGCAGTATTTT.

This clonotype showed up just a few times. The rearrangement uses TRBV12-3 or TRBV12-4 and TRBJ1-5, with no clear D. Trimming cost V 1 base and J 10 bases, with 17 bases left between them. The CDR3 sequence is 15 residues long. In DNA, the CDR3 is TGTGCCAGCAGTTTAGGGAGGGCAGAGGTTCTCCCCCAGCATTTT. The encoded protein is CASSLGRAEVLPQHF.

The V and J genes are TRBV15 and TRBJ1-2; 9 bases are a match to TRBD1. The germline CDR1 and CDR2 sequences are LNHNV and YYDKDF (reference sequence). The V segment lost 2 bases and the J segment 6 bases; nucleotides outside the gene matches: 7. CDR3 size: 15 residues. This CDR3 is CATSRYGTGLDGYTF. The DNA for the CDR3 is TGTGCCACCAGCAGATACGGGACAGGGTTGGATGGCTACACCTTC.

The V call is TRBV7-8, the J call TRBJ2-3; 9 bases align to TRBD2. V lost 5 bases, J lost 11 bases, and 14 bases stayed unmatched. Germline loops: CDR1 SGHVS, CDR2 FQNEAQ. CDR3 length: 15 residues. CDR3 residues: CASSAPSGAVYVQYF. DNA of the CDR3: TGTGCCAGCAGCGCCCCTAGCGGGGCGGTTTATGTGCAGTATTTT.

V usage is TRBV5-1 and J usage is TRBJ2-1; TRBD1 might be the D (5 bases). Germline V lookup: CDR1 SGHRS, CDR2 YFSETQ. The V gene lost 4 bases and the J gene lost 1 base, with 12 bases spanning the gap. This CDR3 comprises 15 residues. The CDR3 DNA reads TGCGCCAGCAGCGCGGCAGGGCTATCCTACAATGAGCAGTTCTTC. Amino acids: CASSAAGLSYNEQFF.

The chain uses TRBV7-9 and TRBJ2-5; a possible D gene is TRBD1 (7 bases). The CDR3 covers 17 residues. Trimming removed 8 bases from V and 2 bases from J, with 24 bases in between. Germline loops: CDR1 SEHNR, CDR2 FQNEAQ (reference sequence). CDR3 DNA: TGTGCCAGCGAGGAGTATCAGGGGGGCCCTGTACAAGAGACCCAGTACTTC. It is translated as CASEEYQGGPVQETQYF.

The chain combines TRBV4-3 with TRBJ2-5; 7 bases align to TRBD1. Germline V gene sequence: CDR1 LGHNA, CDR2 YSLEER. V shed 1 base and J 5 bases; nucleotides not matched to a gene: 7. This CDR3 is 15 amino acids long. CDR3 sequence (DNA): TGCGCCAGCAGCCAAGGGCTGACAGGGACGGAGACCCAGTACTTC. It encodes CASSQGLTGTETQYF.

The V and J genes are TRBV9 and TRBJ2-1; 11 nucleotides match TRBD2. Trimming at V came to 7 bases and at J to 4 bases, leaving 10 bases not matched to a gene. Germline values: CDR1 SGDLS, CDR2 YYNGEE. The CDR3 extends over 16 amino acids. The CDR3 DNA sequence: TGTGCCAGCGGTCGAAAAGGACTAGCGGGTTACAATGAGCAGTTCTTC. It is translated as CASGRKGLAGYNEQFF.

The chain joins TRBV7-2 to TRBJ2-5; TRBD2 is a possible D gene (6 bases). The CDR3 has 14 amino acids. Germline CDR1 is SGHTA and CDR2 is FQGNSA. Between the trimmed V and J ends, which lost 8 bases and 2 bases, there was a span of 15 bases. CDR3 coding DNA: TGTGCCAGCCGCATCGGGGGTGGGCAAGAGACCCAGTACTTC. This encodes CASRIGGGQETQYF. The entire variable domain, with the rest obtained from reference TRBV7-2 and TRBJ2-5, is as follows: GAGVSQSPSNKVTEKGKDVELRCDPISGHTALYWYRQSLGQGLEFLIYFQGNSAPDKSGLPSDRFSAERTGGSVSTLTIQRTQQEDSAVYLCASRIGGGQETQYFGPGTRLLVL.

The genes are TRBV16 and TRBJ1-2, with D hard to call. Germline lookup yields CDR1 KGHSY and CDR2 FQNENV. This CDR3 has 14 residues. Trimming cost V 1 base and J 4 bases, with 10 bases left between them. The CDR3 loop reads CASSQLKGFYGYTF. CDR3 DNA: TGTGCCAGCAGCCAATTGAAGGGCTTCTATGGCTACACCTTC. Looking up the rest from reference TRBV16 and TRBJ1-2 gives the full variable domain: GEEVAQTPKHLVRGEGQKAKLYCAPIKGHSYVFWYQQVLKNEFKFLISFQNENVFDETGMPKERFSAKCLPNSPCSLEIQATKLEDSAVYFCASSQLKGFYGYTFGSGTRLTVV.